This T cell receptor (beta chain) was sequenced during a study of control samples from healthy donors and cancer patients. In germline, CDR1 is KGHSH, CDR2 LQKENI. Between the trimmed V and J ends, which lost 3 bases and 3 bases, there was a span of 15 bases. This CDR3 region has 15 residues. Libraries were prepared by immunoSEQ multiplex PCR; TCRdb keeps only in-frame clonotypes and omits some of them. The sample includes approximately 140,000 clones, 88% of them seen just once. The sequenced material came from blood. The receptor's source is a woman aged 25 to 39 in good health. V gene TRBV18 combines with J gene TRBJ2-7, with D tentatively TRBD2 (5 bases). The CDR3 region has the DNA TGTGCCAGCTCACCCGGAGGCACCTCGCACTACGAGCAGTACTTC. Protein: CASSPGGTSHYEQYF.